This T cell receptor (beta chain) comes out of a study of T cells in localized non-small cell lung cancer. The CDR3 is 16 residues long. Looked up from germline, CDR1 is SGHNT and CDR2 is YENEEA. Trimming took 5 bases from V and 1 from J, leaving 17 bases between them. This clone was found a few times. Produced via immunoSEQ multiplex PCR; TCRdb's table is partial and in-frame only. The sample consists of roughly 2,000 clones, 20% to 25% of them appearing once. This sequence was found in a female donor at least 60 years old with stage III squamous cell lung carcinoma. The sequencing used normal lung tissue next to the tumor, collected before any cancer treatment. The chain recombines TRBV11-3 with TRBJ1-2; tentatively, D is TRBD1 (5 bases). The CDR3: CASSPRAGDLNYGYTF. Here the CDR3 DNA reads TGTGCCAGCAGCCCGCGTGCCGGGGACCTTAACTATGGCTACACCTTC.